This entry describes one T cell receptor beta chain. This entry comes from a study of OX40 agonist ivuxolimab in advanced cancers. Germline V gene lookup returns CDR1 MNHNY and CDR2 SVGAGI (reference sequence). V shed 2 bases, J shed 6 bases, and the junction held 3 bases outside the gene matches. The CDR3 sequence is 13 residues long. Samples were taken at baseline and on day 1 of cycles 4 and 7. Sequencing used immunoSEQ multiplex PCR; TCRdb keeps in-frame clones, though not all of them. The sample lists 57,000 or so clones, around 84% occurring once. The V and J genes are TRBV6-6 and TRBJ2-7, with 8 bases lining up with TRBD1. The receptor was derived from an adult with an advanced solid tumor such as melanoma, head and neck, liver or kidney cancer. The starting material was CD4+ or CD8+ T cells sorted from blood, obtained in a trial of the OX40 agonist ivuxolimab. In nucleotides, the CDR3 is TGTGCCAGCAGTTACCGGACAGGGCCCGAGCAGTACTTC. Translation: CASSYRTGPEQYF.